This TCR beta chain comes out of a study of CD8+ T cells in alopecia areata. Regarding the study as a whole: As there was one nonresponder, how baseline CD8+ expansion relates to response remains uncertain. With tofacitinib ongoing, many expanded lesional clones persisted in both scalp and blood.

Germline CDR1 reads LNHDA; CDR2 reads SQIVND (reference sequence). The CDR3 is made up of 13 amino acids. V was shortened by 5 bases and J by 2 bases, with 7 bases between the two germline ends. Worth noting for this clone: Its antigen is unknown.

TCR sequencing used cDNA made by reverse transcription of extracted RNA. Profiling relied on immunoSEQ multiplex PCR, and the TCRdb table lists in-frame clones only, not all of them. This table has about 76,000 clones, 66% appearing once. The treatment is: oral pan-JAK inhibitor, 5-10 mg twice daily. This TCR came from a human donor with alopecia areata. The chain combines TRBV19 with TRBJ2-1; unclear D gene. The sample here was CD8+ T cells sorted from blood, taken at week 24, from a patient treated with tofacitinib. This CDR3 is CASSPSPYNEQFF. The CDR3 nucleotides are TGTGCCAGTAGTCCCTCACCCTACAATGAGCAGTTCTTC.